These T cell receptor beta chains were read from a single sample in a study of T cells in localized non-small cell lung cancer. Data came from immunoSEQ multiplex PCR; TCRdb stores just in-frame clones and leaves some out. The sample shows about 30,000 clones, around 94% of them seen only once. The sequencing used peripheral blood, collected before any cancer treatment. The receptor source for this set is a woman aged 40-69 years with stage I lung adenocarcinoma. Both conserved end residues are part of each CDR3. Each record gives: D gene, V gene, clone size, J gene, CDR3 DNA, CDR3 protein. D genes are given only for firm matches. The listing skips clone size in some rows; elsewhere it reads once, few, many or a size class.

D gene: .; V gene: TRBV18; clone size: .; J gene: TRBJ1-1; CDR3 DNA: TGTGCCAGCTCACCCTTGGAAGGGGCCGGCACTGAAGCTTTCTTT; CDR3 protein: CASSPLEGAGTEAFF
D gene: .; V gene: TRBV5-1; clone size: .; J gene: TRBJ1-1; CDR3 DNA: TGCGCCAGCAGCCCCCTTGAGAGGATGAACACTGAAGCTTTCTTT; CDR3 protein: CASSPLERMNTEAFF
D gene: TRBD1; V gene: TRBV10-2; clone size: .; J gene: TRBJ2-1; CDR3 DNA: TGCGCCAGCAGTGAGTCCCGGACAGGGAGGAATGAGCAGTTCTTC; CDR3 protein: CASSESRTGRNEQFF
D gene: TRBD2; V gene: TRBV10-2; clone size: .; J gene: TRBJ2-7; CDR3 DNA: TGCGCCAGCAGCCTGACAGTCGGGACTAGCGGGGGGGGCGAGCAGTACTTC; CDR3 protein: CASSLTVGTSGGGEQYF
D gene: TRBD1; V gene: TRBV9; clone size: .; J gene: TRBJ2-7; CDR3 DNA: TGTGCCAGCAGCCCCAGGGGGCTCCTCTCCTACGAGCAGTACTTC; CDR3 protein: CASSPRGLLSYEQYF
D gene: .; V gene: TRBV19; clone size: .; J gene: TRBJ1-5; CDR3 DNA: TGTGCCAGTAGTAGAATACCGGGGCCTCAAGGTCAGCCCCAGCATTTT; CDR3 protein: CASSRIPGPQGQPQHF
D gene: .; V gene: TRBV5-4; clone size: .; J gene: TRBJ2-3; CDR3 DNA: TGTGCCAGCAGCCCTGGCGTGGGTGGACATACGCAGTATTTT; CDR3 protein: CASSPGVGGHTQYF
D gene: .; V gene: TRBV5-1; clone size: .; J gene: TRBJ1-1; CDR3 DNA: TGCGCCAGCAGCTTGGGCACGAACACTGAAGCTTTCTTT; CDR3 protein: CASSLGTNTEAFF
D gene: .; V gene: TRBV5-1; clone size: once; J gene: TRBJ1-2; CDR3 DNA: TGCGCCAGCAGCGCGGCTCAGGGAAGGGATGGCTACACCTTC; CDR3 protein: CASSAAQGRDGYTF
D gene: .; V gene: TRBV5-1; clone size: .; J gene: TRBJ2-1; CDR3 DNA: TGCGCCAGCAGCTTGGAAGAATCGTGGGACAATGAGCAGTTCTTC; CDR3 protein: CASSLEESWDNEQFF
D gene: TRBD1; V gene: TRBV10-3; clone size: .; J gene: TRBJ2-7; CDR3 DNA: TGTGCCTTAAAACGGACAGGGGACCCCTACGAGCAGTACTTC; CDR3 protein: CALKRTGDPYEQYF
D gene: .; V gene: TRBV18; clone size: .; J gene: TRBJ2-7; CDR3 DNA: TGTGCCAGCCCATCCGGGACTCAACCCGGCGGGGTTACCTACGAGCAGTACTTC; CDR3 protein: CASPSGTQPGGVTYEQYF
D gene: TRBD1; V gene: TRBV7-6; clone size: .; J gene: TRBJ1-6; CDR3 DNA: TGTGCCAGCAGCTCCTCCCCGGGACAGCGGAATTCACCCCTCCACTTT; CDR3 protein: CASSSSPGQRNSPLHF
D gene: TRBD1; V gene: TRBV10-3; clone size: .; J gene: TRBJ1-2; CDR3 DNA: TGTGCCATCAGTCCCCAGGGGGGCTCCTATGGCTACACCTTC; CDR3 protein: CAISPQGGSYGYTF
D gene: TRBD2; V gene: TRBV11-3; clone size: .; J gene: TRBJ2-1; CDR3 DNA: TGTGCCAGCAGCTCACACACGACTAGCGGGGGGGCAGAGCAGTTCTTC; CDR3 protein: CASSSHTTSGGAEQFF
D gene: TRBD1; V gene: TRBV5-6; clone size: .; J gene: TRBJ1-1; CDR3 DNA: TGTGCCAGCAGCCCAGGGGGCTACACTGAAGCTTTCTTT; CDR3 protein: CASSPGGYTEAFF
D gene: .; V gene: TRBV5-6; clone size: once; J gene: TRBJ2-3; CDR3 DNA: TGTGCCAGCAGTGTTGGTCTGGATACGCAGTATTTT; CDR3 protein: CASSVGLDTQYF
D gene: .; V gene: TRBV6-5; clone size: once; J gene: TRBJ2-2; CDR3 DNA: TGTGCCAGCAGTTACTCAGTCTACACCGGGGAGCTGTTTTTT; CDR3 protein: CASSYSVYTGELFF
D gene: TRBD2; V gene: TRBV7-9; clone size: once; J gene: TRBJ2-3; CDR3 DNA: TGTGCCAGCAGCTTTGAAGCGGGGGCGCAGTATTTT; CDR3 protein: CASSFEAGAQYF
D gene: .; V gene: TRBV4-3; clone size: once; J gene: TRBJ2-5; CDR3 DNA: TGCGCCAGCAGCCAAATCGGAGCCTCCCCAGAGACCCAGTACTTC; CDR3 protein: CASSQIGASPETQYF
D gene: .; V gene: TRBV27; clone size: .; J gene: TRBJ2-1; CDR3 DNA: TGTGCCAGCAGTCCCACAGGGTTCTACAATGAGCAGTTCTTC; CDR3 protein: CASSPTGFYNEQFF
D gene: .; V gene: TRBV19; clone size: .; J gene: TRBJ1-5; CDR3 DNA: TGTGCCAGTAGTATAAGCGGTAGCAATCAGCCCCAGCATTTT; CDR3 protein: CASSISGSNQPQHF
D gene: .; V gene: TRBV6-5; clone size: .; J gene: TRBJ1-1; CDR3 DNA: TGTGCCAGCAGTTACTCTCTCCAGGGGACATACAAAACTTTCTTT; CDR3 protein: CASSYSLQGTYKTFF
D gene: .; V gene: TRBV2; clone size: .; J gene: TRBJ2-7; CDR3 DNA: TGTGCCAGCAGCGGACAGTCCTACGAGCAGTACTTC; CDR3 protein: CASSGQSYEQYF
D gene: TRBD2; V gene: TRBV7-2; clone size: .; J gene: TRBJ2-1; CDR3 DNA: TGTGCCAGCAGCTCCCTCTTCAGGACTAGCGGGAGGAATGAGCAGTTCTTC; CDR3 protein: CASSSLFRTSGRNEQFF
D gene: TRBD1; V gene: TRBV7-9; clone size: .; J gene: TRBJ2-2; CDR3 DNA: TGTGCCAGCAGCGCGACAGGGGCGAGTTCGAACACCGGGGAGCTGTTTTTT; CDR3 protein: CASSATGASSNTGELFF
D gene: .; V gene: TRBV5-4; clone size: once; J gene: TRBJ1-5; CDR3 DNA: TGTGCCAGCAGCTTCACCCCAGGATTAGATAGCAATCAGCCCCAGCATTTT; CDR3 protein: CASSFTPGLDSNQPQHF
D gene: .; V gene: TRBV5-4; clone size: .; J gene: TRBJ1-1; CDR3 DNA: TGTGCCAGCAGCTTGGCCGGTATGAACACTGAAGCTTTCTTT; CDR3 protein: CASSLAGMNTEAFF
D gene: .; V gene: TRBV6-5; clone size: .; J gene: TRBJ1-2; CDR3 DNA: TGTGCCAGCAGTTACTCGATGGGGGCACGGGATGGCTACACCTTC; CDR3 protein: CASSYSMGARDGYTF
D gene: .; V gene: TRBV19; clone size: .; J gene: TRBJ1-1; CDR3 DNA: TGTGCCAGTAGTATTGAGGGCAGCACTGAAGCTTTCTTT; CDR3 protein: CASSIEGSTEAFF
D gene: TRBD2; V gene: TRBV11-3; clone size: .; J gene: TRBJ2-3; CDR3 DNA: TGTGCCAGCAGCTTAGGCCTGGGACTAGCGGGCACGGGGAGCACAGATACGCAGTATTTT; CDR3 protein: CASSLGLGLAGTGSTDTQYF
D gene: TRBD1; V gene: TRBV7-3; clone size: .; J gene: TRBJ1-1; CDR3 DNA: TGTGCCAGCAGCCCTCGATCAAATACAGGGGGTGCTGAAGCTTTCTTT; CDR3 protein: CASSPRSNTGGAEAFF
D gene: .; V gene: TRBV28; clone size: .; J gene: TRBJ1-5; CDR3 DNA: TGTGCCGCTGAACGGACAGCGAATCAGCCCCAGCATTTT; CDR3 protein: CAAERTANQPQHF
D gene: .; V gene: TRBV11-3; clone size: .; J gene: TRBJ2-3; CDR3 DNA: TGTGCCAGCAGCTTATTTCCCCGGGGCACAGATACGCAGTATTTT; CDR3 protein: CASSLFPRGTDTQYF
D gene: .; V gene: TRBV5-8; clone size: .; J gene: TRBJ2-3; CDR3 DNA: TGTGCCAGCAGCTATCCAGATACGCAGTATTTT; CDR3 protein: CASSYPDTQYF
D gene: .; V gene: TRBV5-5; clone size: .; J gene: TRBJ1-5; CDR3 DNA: TGTGCCAGCAACCATGATGTTTGGGGTTACAATCAGCCCCAGCATTTT; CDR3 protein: CASNHDVWGYNQPQHF
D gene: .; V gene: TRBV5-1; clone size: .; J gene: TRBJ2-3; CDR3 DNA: TGCGCCAGCAGCTTGGTTCAAGGTTGGACAGATACGCAGTATTTT; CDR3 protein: CASSLVQGWTDTQYF
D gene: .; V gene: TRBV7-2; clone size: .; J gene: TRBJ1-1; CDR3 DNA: TGTGCCAGCAGCTTAGAGTGGACTGAAGCTTTCTTT; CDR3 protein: CASSLEWTEAFF
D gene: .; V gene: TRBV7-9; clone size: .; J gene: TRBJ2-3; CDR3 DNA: TGTGCCAGCAGCCTTGGGACCCCCGCAACAGGGGATACGCAGTATTTT; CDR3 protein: CASSLGTPATGDTQYF
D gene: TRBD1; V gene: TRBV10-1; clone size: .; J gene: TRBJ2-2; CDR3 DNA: TGCGCCAGCAGGACAGGGGAGAGCGGGGAGCTGTTTTTT; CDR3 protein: CASRTGESGELFF
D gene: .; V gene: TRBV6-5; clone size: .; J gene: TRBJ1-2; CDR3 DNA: TGTGCCAGCAGTTACCCCAGCCCAAACTATGGCTACACCTTC; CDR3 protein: CASSYPSPNYGYTF
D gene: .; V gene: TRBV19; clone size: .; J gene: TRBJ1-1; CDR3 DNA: TGTGCCAGTAGTATAGATTTTGGCATATCCAGTGAGGCTTTCTTT; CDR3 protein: CASSIDFGISSEAFF
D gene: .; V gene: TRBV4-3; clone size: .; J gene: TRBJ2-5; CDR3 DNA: TGCGCCAGCAGCCAAGGCCGCCGGCAACAAGAGACCCAGTACTTC; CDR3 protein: CASSQGRRQQETQYF
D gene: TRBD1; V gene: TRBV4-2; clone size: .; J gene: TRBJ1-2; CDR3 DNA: TGTGCCAGCACACCGGACAGGGGATATGGCTACACCTTC; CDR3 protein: CASTPDRGYGYTF
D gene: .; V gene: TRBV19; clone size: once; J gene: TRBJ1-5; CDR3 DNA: TGTGCCAGCACGAAGCACGGGATAGGACAGCCCCAGCATTTT; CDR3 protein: CASTKHGIGQPQHF
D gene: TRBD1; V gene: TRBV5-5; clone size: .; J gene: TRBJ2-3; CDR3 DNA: TGTGCCAGCAGCTTAGCGCCCGGACAGGAATCAGATACGCAGTATTTT; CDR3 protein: CASSLAPGQESDTQYF
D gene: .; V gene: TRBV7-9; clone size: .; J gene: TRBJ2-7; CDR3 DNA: TGTGCCAGCAGCTTAGATTGGGGGGCCTCGGAGCAGTACTTC; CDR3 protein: CASSLDWGASEQYF
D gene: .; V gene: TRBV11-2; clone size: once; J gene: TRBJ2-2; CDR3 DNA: TGTGCCAGCAGCTTATCACTCATTACCGGGGAGCTGTTTTTT; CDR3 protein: CASSLSLITGELFF
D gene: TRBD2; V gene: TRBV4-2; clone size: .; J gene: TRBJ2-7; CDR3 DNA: TGTGCCAGCAGCGCCTCCACCGGGACTAGCGCTTACTACGAGCAGTACTTC; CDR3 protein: CASSASTGTSAYYEQYF
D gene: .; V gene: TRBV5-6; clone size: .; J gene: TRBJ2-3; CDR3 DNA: TGTGCCAGCAGCTCCACGCTAGCAGGAGATACGCAGTATTTT; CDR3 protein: CASSSTLAGDTQYF
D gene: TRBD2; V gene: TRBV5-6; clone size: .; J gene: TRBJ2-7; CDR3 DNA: TGTGCCAGCAGCTTTCGGACTAGCGGGCGGAGCTCCTACGAGCAGTACTTC; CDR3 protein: CASSFRTSGRSSYEQYF
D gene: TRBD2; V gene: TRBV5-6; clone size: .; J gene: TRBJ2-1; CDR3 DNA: TGTGCCAGCAGCTTGATAATCCGAACTAGCGGGGGTACTCAGTTCTTC; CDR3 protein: CASSLIIRTSGGTQFF
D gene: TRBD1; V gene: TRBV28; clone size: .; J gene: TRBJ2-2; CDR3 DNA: TGTGCCAGCAGTTCCACCTCGGGGAGGGGACAGGGAAACACCGGGGAGCTGTTTTTT; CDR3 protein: CASSSTSGRGQGNTGELFF
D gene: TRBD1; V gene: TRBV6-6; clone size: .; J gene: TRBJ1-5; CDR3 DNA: TGTGCCAGTTACCGGGACAGAAATCAGCCCCAGCATTTT; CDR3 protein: CASYRDRNQPQHF
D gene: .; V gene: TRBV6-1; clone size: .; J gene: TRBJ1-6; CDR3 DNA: TGTGCCAGCAGATGGATGACGGGTTCACCCCTCCACTTT; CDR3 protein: CASRWMTGSPLHF
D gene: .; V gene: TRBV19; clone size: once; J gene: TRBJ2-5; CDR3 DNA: TGTGCCAGTAGTATACAAGAGACCCAGTACTTC; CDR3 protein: CASSIQETQYF
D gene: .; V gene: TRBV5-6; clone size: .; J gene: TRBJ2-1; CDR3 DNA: TGTGCCAGCAGCTACGGGACGGGTGTCTACAATGAGCAGTTCTTC; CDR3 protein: CASSYGTGVYNEQFF
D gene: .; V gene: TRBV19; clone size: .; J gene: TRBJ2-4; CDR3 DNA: TGTGCCAGTAGTACACAGACAGGCTCGGGGCACATTCAGTACTTC; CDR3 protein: CASSTQTGSGHIQYF
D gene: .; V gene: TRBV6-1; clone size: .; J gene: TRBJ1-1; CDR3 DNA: TGTGCCAGCAGGTATTACCAGGGAACTGAAGCTTTCTTT; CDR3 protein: CASRYYQGTEAFF